The subject of this entry is one T cell receptor (beta chain). This clone was recorded only once. There is no known antigen for this receptor. Base qualities were left out, and no much larger clone turns up one base away. V is cut by 4 bases and J by 8 bases, and the space between the germline ends is 14 bases. The CDR3 numbers 13 residues from cysteine through phenylalanine. Only the CDR3 DNA is retained, 39 bases long and in frame from the first base. The germline V gene specifies SGHTA as CDR1 and FQGNSA as CDR2. This entry comes from a study of blood T cell repertoires in COVID-19 (dated by TCRdb to 2018 to 2020). About the study as a whole: Samples from collaborators originated in the United States, Italy and Spain and spanned both the acute and convalescent phases of COVID-19. The prospective study material was composed of cDNA or gDNA derived from T cells, B-cell-depleted T cells, or PBMCs. The dataset comprised deeply sampled blood TCRbeta repertoires from subjects exposed to, actively infected with, or recovered from COVID-19. The repertoires were made available in a free public database intended to serve as a resource for research on the immune response to SARS-CoV-2. Samples were obtained from the ongoing ImmuneRACE study (first 160 participants) and from 1,254 subjects provided by 6 global collaborators. The sample metadata nearly always contained a de-identified subject ID, COVID-19 status, age in years and sex. Where available, HLA class I and class II types were obtained from metadata supplied by the sample provider rather than from assay-based typing. Paper-wide results and their limitations: The quantity of clinical and demographic metadata differed by source and by participant and was supplied without curation.

TCRbeta CDR3 regions were amplified from genomic DNA using the immunoSEQ Assay, a bias-controlled multiplex PCR. The original pipeline was this. The number of nucleated cells in each sample was estimated by amplification of reference gene primers within the assay. To quantify the absolute abundance of each unique TCRbeta CDR3 rearrangement, sequence reads were collapsed and filtered. For each sample, productive Simpson clonality was calculated as the square root of Simpson's diversity index across productive rearrangements. TCRdb retrieved this table from immuneACCESS and kept in-frame rearrangements only. Not all clones are present; in checked studies, unresolved V genes account for under half, and no reason is known for the remainder. V, J and clone size are taken as reported in that table, and D and trimming were inferred from the DNA itself. Recorded for this sample are about 280,000 clones; 85% to 90% of them occurred a single time. Jointly, the top ten make up about 14% of the sample.

Collaborating institutions collected whole blood in K2EDTA tubes following their own protocols. Collaborator samples were shipped for TCRbeta analysis as frozen whole blood, isolated PBMCs, or DNA extracted from either sample type. The sequencing input was peripheral blood. The chain links TRBV7-2 with TRBJ1-2; a weak D assignment points to TRBD1 (6 bases agree). This TCR was sampled from a human donor in a cohort sampled during active COVID-19. The sequenced DNA is TGTGCCAGCAGCTCTGACAGGTATAGGGGCTACACCTTC. This gives the protein CASSSDRYRGYTF.